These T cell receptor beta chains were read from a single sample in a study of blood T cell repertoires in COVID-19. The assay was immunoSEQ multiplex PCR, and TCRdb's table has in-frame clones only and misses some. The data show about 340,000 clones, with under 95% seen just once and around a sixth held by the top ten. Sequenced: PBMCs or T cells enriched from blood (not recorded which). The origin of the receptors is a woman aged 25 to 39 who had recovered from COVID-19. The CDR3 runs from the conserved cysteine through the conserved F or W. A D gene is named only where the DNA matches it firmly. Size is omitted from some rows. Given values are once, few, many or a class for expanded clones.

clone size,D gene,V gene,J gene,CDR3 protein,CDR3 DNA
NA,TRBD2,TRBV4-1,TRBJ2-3,CASSQEFPRGGDTQYF,TGCGCCAGCAGCCAAGAGTTCCCCCGCGGGGGGGATACGCAGTATTTT
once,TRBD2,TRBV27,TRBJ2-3,CASSPVRTSGLTDTQYF,TGTGCCAGCAGTCCGGTACGGACTAGCGGCCTCACAGATACGCAGTATTTT
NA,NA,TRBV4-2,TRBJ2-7,CASSQERQGYEQYF,TGTGCCAGCAGCCAAGAAAGGCAGGGCTACGAGCAGTACTTC
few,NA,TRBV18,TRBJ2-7,CASSLQVSYEQYF,TGTGCCAGCTCACTACAGGTTTCCTACGAGCAGTACTTC
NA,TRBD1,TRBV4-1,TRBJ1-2,CASSQGLGTALYGYTF,TGCGCCAGCAGCCAAGGACTGGGGACAGCACTCTATGGCTACACCTTC
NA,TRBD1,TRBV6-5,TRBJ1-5,CASSYGTGVNQPQHF,TGTGCCAGCAGTTACGGGACAGGGGTCAATCAGCCCCAGCATTTT
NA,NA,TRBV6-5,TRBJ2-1,CATKRGQSYNEQFF,TGTGCCACCAAGCGGGGACAATCCTACAATGAGCAGTTCTTC
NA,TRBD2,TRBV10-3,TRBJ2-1,CAITPLAGGPNEQFF,TGTGCCATCACCCCTCTAGCGGGAGGGCCAAATGAGCAGTTCTTC
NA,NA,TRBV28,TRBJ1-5,CASSLGSLNQPQHF,TGTGCCAGCAGTTTAGGGAGTCTTAATCAGCCCCAGCATTTT
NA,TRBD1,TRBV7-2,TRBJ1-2,CASSPRDREIGGYTF,TGTGCCAGCAGCCCTCGGGACAGGGAAATCGGTGGCTACACCTTC
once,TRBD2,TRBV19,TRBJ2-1,CASRPGLAGGPEQFF,TGTGCCTCTCGGCCGGGGCTAGCGGGGGGGCCGGAGCAGTTCTTC
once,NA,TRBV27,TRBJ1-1,CASSLGNRATEAFF,TGTGCCAGCAGTTTAGGGAACAGGGCCACTGAAGCTTTCTTT
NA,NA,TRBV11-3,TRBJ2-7,CASSLFGTSSYEQYF,TGTGCCAGCAGCTTATTTGGGACAAGCTCCTACGAGCAGTACTTC
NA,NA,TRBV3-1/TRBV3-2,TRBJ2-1,CASSQDDAGAVYNEQFF,TGTGCCAGCAGCCAAGATGACGCGGGGGCGGTCTACAATGAGCAGTTCTTC
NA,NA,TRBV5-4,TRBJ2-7,CASSPDTAYEQYF,TGTGCCAGCAGCCCGGACACCGCCTACGAGCAGTACTTC
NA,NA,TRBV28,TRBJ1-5,CASRAAGQPQHF,TGTGCCAGCCGGGCAGCGGGGCAGCCCCAGCATTTT
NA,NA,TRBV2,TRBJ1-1,CASSIEEAFF,TGTGCCAGCAGTATAGAAGAAGCTTTCTTT
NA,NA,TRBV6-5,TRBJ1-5,CATKPGRTNQPQHF,TGTGCCACCAAGCCCGGACGGACTAATCAGCCCCAGCATTTT
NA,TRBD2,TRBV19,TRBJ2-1,CASSATSGGAVNEQFF,TGTGCCAGTAGTGCGACTAGCGGGGGGGCCGTCAATGAGCAGTTCTTC
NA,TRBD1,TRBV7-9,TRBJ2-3,CASSPGQGGADTQYF,TGTGCCAGCAGCCCGGGACAGGGGGGTGCAGATACGCAGTATTTT